The table lists the clone carrying this T cell receptor beta chain with many counts. Antigen specificity is unknown. Time point of the sample: sample taken at primary tumor resection. In each case, whole RNA from tumor, nontumor lung or frozen PBMC was sequenced unsorted. This specimen belongs to a study of spatial heterogeneity in lung cancer. Regarding the study as a whole: Tracking of tumor mutation counts was seen in expanded intratumoral alpha and beta TCR counts.

TCRdb fed the 5' RACE reads into MiXCR, producing one record per CDR3 protein. The sample lists approximately 21,000 distinct CDR3 sequences, less than 5% occurring once. The CDR3 is made up of 10 amino acids. CDR1 is SGHTA, CDR2 FQGNSA, per germline. V lost 9 bases to trimming and J lost 5 bases, with 5 bases between them. The sample here was lung tumor tissue, taken at surgery. The sequence was obtained from a male donor with early-stage non-small cell lung cancer. The gene calls are TRBV7-2 and TRBJ2-1, with no clear D. The DNA of the CDR3 is TGTGCCAGACCCCACAATGAGCAGTTCTTC. Protein product: CARPHNEQFF.